The 17 T cell receptor beta chains below all came from one sample that was sequenced in a study of CD8+ T cells in alopecia areata (dated by TCRdb to the late 2010s). The method behind the library was the immunoSEQ multiplex PCR assay. RNA was extracted from all samples and reverse transcribed into cDNA, which served as template for TCR sequencing. Held by TCRdb, this immuneACCESS table contains in-frame sequences only and omits some clones. Under half of the omission traces to an unresolved V gene where checked; the cause of the rest is unknown. This sample lists approximately 99,000 clones; roughly 64% were detected once. Roughly 20% of the sample belongs to the ten largest clones. Specimen: CD8+ T cells sorted from blood. These receptors originate from a human donor in good health.

This clone was observed a few times. The chain joins TRBV29-1 to TRBJ1-2, with D perhaps matching TRBD1 (5 bases). The CDR3 has 14 residues. The V gene lost 2 bases and the J gene lost 3 bases, with 13 bases spanning the gap. In germline, CDR1 is SQVTM, CDR2 ANQGSEA. CDR3: CSVESAGHYYGYTF. CDR3 nucleotide sequence: TGCAGCGTTGAATCGGCAGGGCATTACTATGGCTACACCTTC.

V gene TRBV19 combines with J gene TRBJ1-5; 9 bases are a match to TRBD1. From germline, CDR1 is LNHDA and CDR2 SQIVND (reference sequence). V lost 8 bases to trimming and J lost 6 bases; unmatched junction nucleotides: 8. The length of the CDR3 is 14 residues. CDR3: CASVDRGGGQPQHF. CDR3 nucleotide sequence: TGTGCCAGTGTGGACAGGGGAGGAGGTCAGCCCCAGCATTTT.

The rearrangement uses TRBV28 and TRBJ2-7; 7 positions agree with TRBD1. Losses at the gene ends were 4 bases for V and 6 bases for J; bases not matched to a gene: 9. The CDR3 consists of 14 residues. Germline V lookup: CDR1 MDHEN, CDR2 SYDVKM. The CDR3 nucleotides are TGTGCCAGCAGTTCCCGGGACAGAGGGGCCGAGCAGTACTTC. Its protein is CASSSRDRGAEQYF.

The chain uses TRBV11-2 and TRBJ2-1, with D tentatively TRBD1 or TRBD2 (5 bases each). Germline lookup yields CDR1 SGHAT and CDR2 FQNNGV. The CDR3 runs to 11 residues. The V and J ends lost 3 bases and 9 bases respectively, with 6 bases between them. DNA for the CDR3: TGTGCCAGCAGCTTGGGACGTGAGCAGTTCTTC. This encodes CASSLGREQFF.

The chain couples TRBV2 to TRBJ2-3; D is undetermined. Trimming removed 9 bases from V and 5 bases from J, with 18 bases in between. CDR1 and CDR2 from the germline V gene are SNHLY and FYNNEI. This CDR3 comprises 14 residues. CDR3: CAREYRSGIDTQYF. The CDR3 nucleotides read TGTGCCAGAGAGTACCGTTCTGGGATAGATACGCAGTATTTT.

This clone was detected ten times or more. The chain joins TRBV4-2 to TRBJ2-1, with a tentative D call TRBD1 (6 bases). This CDR3 has 15 amino acids. The V gene's germline CDR1 is LGHNA and CDR2 YNFKEQ. The V end lost 4 bases, the J end lost 3 bases, and 13 bases lay between the germline ends. CDR3 sequence (DNA): TGTGCCAGCAGCCCCCGGGACACCGACTACAATGAGCAGTTCTTC. Encoded protein: CASSPRDTDYNEQFF.

This clone was found a few times. The chain uses TRBV15 and TRBJ1-1, with D unresolved. V was trimmed by 0 bases and J by 1 base, leaving 6 bases between them. Germline CDR1 is LNHNV and CDR2 is YYDKDF (reference sequence). The CDR3 covers 14 residues. Here the CDR3 DNA reads TGTGCCACCAGCAGAGATGCTGGGAACACTGAAGCTTTCTTT. It codes for CATSRDAGNTEAFF.

This chain connects TRBV11-3 to TRBJ2-3; D may be TRBD2 (6 bases). In germline, CDR1 is SGHNT, CDR2 YENEEA. The CDR3 loop spans 17 amino acids. The V and J ends lost 5 bases and 0 bases respectively, with 18 bases between them. CDR3 residues: CASSPLGGASSTDTQYF. CDR3 nucleotide sequence: TGTGCCAGCAGCCCCTTGGGGGGTGCCTCTAGCACAGATACGCAGTATTTT.

This clone was seen just once. This chain uses TRBV5-1 with TRBJ1-2; the D is unclear. This CDR3 spans 13 amino acids. Trimming cost V 3 bases and J 0 bases, with 6 bases left between them. Germline CDR1 reads SGHRS; CDR2 reads YFSETQ. This chain's CDR3 is CASSSQSNYGYTF. DNA of the CDR3: TGCGCCAGCAGCTCACAATCTAACTATGGCTACACCTTC.

This clone was picked up one time. This chain uses TRBV30 with TRBJ2-5; D gene ambiguous. The CDR3 loop spans 11 amino acids. V lost 2 bases, J lost 7 bases, and 8 bases lay in between. The germline V gene encodes CDR1 GTSNPN and CDR2 SVGIG (reference sequence). The DNA of the CDR3 is TGTGCCTGGAGTCCCCCTGGGACCCAGTACTTC. Translating it yields CAWSPPGTQYF.

This clone has only a few counts. The chain is built from TRBV4-1 and TRBJ2-4; tentatively, D is TRBD1 (6 bases). Trimming took off 0 bases at V and 9 bases at J, with 15 bases between the two ends. Per germline, CDR1 MGHRA and CDR2 YSYEKL. The CDR3 loop spans 15 amino acids. The CDR3 region is CASSQESHRDGIQYF. CDR3 coding DNA: TGCGCCAGCAGCCAAGAAAGTCACAGGGACGGCATTCAGTACTTC.

V and J are TRBV7-9 and TRBJ2-2, with D perhaps matching TRBD2 (5 bases). The CDR3 runs 14 residues. Trimming removed 4 bases at V and 4 bases at J, with 10 bases between. Germline V gives CDR1 SEHNR, CDR2 FQNEAQ (reference sequence). The CDR3 protein is CASSSGLGTGELFF. The CDR3 bases are TGTGCCAGCAGCTCAGGACTCGGCACCGGGGAGCTGTTTTTT.

The chain is built from TRBV5-1 and TRBJ2-5; D call uncertain. Germline lookup yields CDR1 SGHRS and CDR2 YFSETQ. The CDR3 has 13 residues. V was clipped by 4 bases and J by 2 bases, with 9 bases between them. CDR3 loop: CASSPDKQETQYF. CDR3 coding DNA: TGCGCCAGCAGCCCTGACAAGCAAGAGACCCAGTACTTC. Together with reference TRBV5-1 and TRBJ2-5, the CDR3 gives the full variable domain: KAGVTQTPRYLIKTRGQQVTLSCSPISGHRSVSWYQQTPGQGLQFLFEYFSETQRNKGNFPGRFSGRQFSNSRSEMNVSTLELGDSALYLCASSPDKQETQYFGPGTRLLVL.

The gene calls are TRBV19 and TRBJ2-1; D is possibly TRBD1 or TRBD2 (5 bases each). The V end lost 6 bases, the J end lost 3 bases, and 18 bases lay between the germline ends. The CDR3 sequence is 16 residues long. CDR1 and CDR2 (germline): LNHDA, SQIVND (reference sequence). CDR3 in amino acids: CASRGVSDTFYNEQFF. The CDR3 DNA is TGTGCCAGTAGGGGAGTCTCGGACACATTCTACAATGAGCAGTTCTTC.

The sample holds a few counts of this clone. The genes are TRBV15 and TRBJ2-3; D may be TRBD2 (5 bases). V was trimmed by 5 bases and J by 2 bases, leaving 11 bases between them. Germline V lookup: CDR1 LNHNV, CDR2 YYDKDF (reference sequence). The CDR3 has 14 residues. CDR3 sequence reads: CATSYTGITDTQYF. DNA for the CDR3: TGTGCCACCAGCTATACGGGGATCACAGATACGCAGTATTTT.

V and J are TRBV29-1 and TRBJ1-2, with 7 bases aligning to TRBD1. V shed 2 bases, J shed 3 bases, and the junction held 6 bases outside the gene matches. Germline V gene lookup returns CDR1 SQVTM and CDR2 ANQGSEA. The CDR3 consists of 14 residues. The CDR3 DNA follows: TGCAGCGTTGAATTTGGACAGGAGGACTATGGCTACACCTTC. Protein: CSVEFGQEDYGYTF.

This clone occurred a few times. This sequence joins TRBV7-9 and TRBJ2-5; D gene uncertain. Trimming pared 8 bases from V and 5 bases from J, leaving 9 bases between. The CDR3 runs to 11 residues. From germline, CDR1 is SEHNR and CDR2 FQNEAQ (reference sequence). The CDR3 DNA follows: TGTGCCAGCGGTTGGAGTGAGACCCAGTACTTC. This gives the protein CASGWSETQYF. Full variable domain (outside the CDR3, taken from reference TRBV7-9 and TRBJ2-5): DTGVSQNPRHKITKRGQNVTFRCDPISEHNRLYWYRQTLGQGPEFLTYFQNEAQLEKSRLLSDRFSAERPKGSFSTLEIQRTEQGDSAMYLCASGWSETQYFGPGTRLLVL.